The rows below give T cell receptor beta chains drawn from one sample of a study of T cell changes during pregnancy in multiple sclerosis. Only in-frame clones appear in the TCRdb table, and some are missing; sequencing was by immunoSEQ multiplex PCR. Of about 68,000 clones in the sample, 92% are singletons; the top ten hold 3.7%. Sequences were derived from peripheral blood, sampled after pregnancy. The origin of the receptors is a female donor in good health, enrolled as a control in a pregnancy study. The CDR3 runs from the conserved cysteine through the conserved F or W.

J,V,CDR3
TRBJ2-4,TRBV6-5,CASRSGHLKNIQYF
TRBJ2-5,TRBV6-5,CASSYSWGRGETQYF
TRBJ2-5,TRBV11-2,CASSLEAFQGVGETQYF
TRBJ2-5,TRBV6-6,CASTLALQETQYF
TRBJ1-3,TRBV5-5,CASSRTGLGNTIYF
TRBJ2-1,TRBV11-1,CASSPRSKLNNEQFF
TRBJ1-2,TRBV5-6,CASSLVGGANYGYTF
TRBJ1-3,TRBV28,CASSFQGRGNTIYF
TRBJ2-3,TRBV10-3,CAISNLAGNTDTQYF
TRBJ1-2,TRBV19,CASSIERGQLYGYTF
TRBJ2-2,TRBV28,CASSPIQGYTGELFF
TRBJ2-5,TRBV28,CASSFIETSGGQETQYF
TRBJ1-3,TRBV6-1,CASSEAQGASGNTIYF
TRBJ1-4,TRBV11-2,CASSLVGEEGEKLFF
TRBJ1-1,TRBV6-5,CASSYRGGPAFF
TRBJ2-2,TRBV11-3,CASKLGGRGFGGELFF
TRBJ2-1,TRBV2,CASSARAGPGGNEQFF
TRBJ2-3,TRBV13,CASSAITSTDTQYF
TRBJ2-7,TRBV19,CATSRTSVSYEQYF
TRBJ1-1,TRBV11-1,CASSSGGQGGRGNTEAFF
TRBJ2-1,TRBV7-8,CASSSPLGGGGNEQFF
TRBJ2-2,TRBV7-9,CASSLIKWGNTGELFF
TRBJ1-4,TRBV12-5,CASGFSDRDGEKLFF
TRBJ1-2,TRBV28,CATFPRSYGYTF
TRBJ1-2,TRBV10-3,CAIRPDSNYGYTF
TRBJ2-7,TRBV28,CASSSSLYEQYF
TRBJ2-3,TRBV9,CASSVGRGFPDTQYF
TRBJ2-7,TRBV28,CAIKDRDYEQYF
TRBJ1-2,TRBV25-1,CASSERGRGYTF
TRBJ2-1,TRBV2,CASSGERQGASNEQFF
TRBJ1-6,TRBV15,CATSRDARVSYNSPLHF
TRBJ2-1,TRBV4-2,CASSRSSGGASNEQFF
TRBJ1-1,TRBV30,CAWDRATNTEAFF
TRBJ2-5,TRBV29-1,CSVVPGDSEAQYF
TRBJ2-6,TRBV4-2,CASSQAGGSSGANVLTF
TRBJ2-5,TRBV7-9,CASSLTGSLFQETQYF
TRBJ2-1,TRBV28,CASSLSKARGRFPFHNEQFF
TRBJ1-1,TRBV2,CASISGGALVGAFF
TRBJ2-1,TRBV11-2,CASSLKFRGSMWNEQFF
TRBJ1-5,TRBV2,CASNRGNQPQHF
TRBJ1-5,TRBV6-5,CASGPRTGLEHF
TRBJ1-1,TRBV27,CASSLASGDTEAFF
TRBJ1-1,TRBV7-3,CASSLGHANTEAFF
TRBJ1-2,TRBV19,CASSPGLPGGYTF
TRBJ1-5,TRBV19,CASSSNKSFPWGSNQPQHF
TRBJ2-1,TRBV19,CASSIVRETNEQFF
TRBJ2-1,TRBV4-2,CASSHEGDEQFF
TRBJ2-3,TRBV19,CASSIVLVGQGAGDTQYF
TRBJ1-1,TRBV30,CAWSRRGGTEAFF
TRBJ1-2,TRBV18,CASSPQGQGTGGYTF
TRBJ1-2,TRBV28,CASSFLGEGNYGYTF
TRBJ2-5,TRBV15,CATSREIAGGETQYF
TRBJ2-7,TRBV27,CASRPGLGTYEQYF
TRBJ1-3,TRBV19,CASNSGGSGNTIYF
TRBJ1-2,TRBV2,CASSEEADYGYTF
TRBJ1-4,TRBV6-4,CASSEEQGVGEKLFF